A selection of T cell receptor beta chains follows, all from one sample in a study of blood T cell repertoires in COVID-19. This table comes from immunoSEQ multiplex PCR, and its TCRdb copy is limited to in-frame clones, with some not included. The repertoire holds approximately 72,000 clones, with 75% to 85% as singletons. Sequencing was done on a sample of peripheral blood. These receptor sequences come from a man aged 50 to 60 with acute or convalescent COVID-19. Each CDR3 is given with its conserved first and last residue. The order of the fields is clone size, V gene, D gene, J gene, CDR3 protein, CDR3 DNA. The D gene is left open where the match is weak. Size tells how often a clone was seen (once, few, many) or the class of an expanded clone, and some rows leave it out.

abundance: NA; v_gene: TRBV11-2; d_gene: TRBD1; j_gene: TRBJ2-7; CDR3aa: CASSLGQGLYEQYF; CDR3nt: TGTGCCAGCAGCCTGGGACAGGGTTTATACGAGCAGTACTTC
abundance: once; v_gene: TRBV5-1; d_gene: NA; j_gene: TRBJ1-2; CDR3aa: CASSQGRQLDGYTF; CDR3nt: TGCGCCAGCAGCCAGGGAAGACAGCTTGATGGCTACACCTTC
abundance: NA; v_gene: TRBV18; d_gene: TRBD1; j_gene: TRBJ1-3; CDR3aa: CASSLQGDSGNTIYF; CDR3nt: TGTGCCAGCTCCCTGCAGGGGGACTCTGGAAACACCATATATTTT
abundance: NA; v_gene: TRBV12-3/TRBV12-4; d_gene: TRBD1; j_gene: TRBJ2-7; CDR3aa: CASSLGQGYEQYF; CDR3nt: TGTGCCAGCAGTTTAGGACAGGGGTATGAGCAGTACTTC
abundance: NA; v_gene: TRBV7-2; d_gene: NA; j_gene: TRBJ1-6; CDR3aa: CASSFTPGGSPLHF; CDR3nt: TGTGCCAGCAGCTTCACTCCCGGAGGTTCACCCCTCCACTTT
abundance: NA; v_gene: TRBV25-1; d_gene: TRBD1; j_gene: TRBJ1-2; CDR3aa: CASRRTGGIDYTF; CDR3nt: TGTGCCAGCCGGAGGACAGGGGGCATCGACTACACCTTC
abundance: NA; v_gene: TRBV6-6; d_gene: NA; j_gene: TRBJ1-1; CDR3aa: CASSLTRATEAFF; CDR3nt: TGTGCCAGCAGTTTGACAAGAGCCACTGAAGCTTTCTTT
abundance: NA; v_gene: TRBV10-3; d_gene: TRBD2; j_gene: TRBJ2-3; CDR3aa: CAITRGGPQGTQYF; CDR3nt: TGTGCCATCACACGGGGGGGCCCTCAAGGTACGCAGTATTTT
abundance: NA; v_gene: TRBV3-1/TRBV3-2; d_gene: NA; j_gene: TRBJ2-1; CDR3aa: CASSQGRAGEQFF; CDR3nt: TGTGCCAGCAGCCAAGGCAGGGCAGGCGAGCAGTTCTTC
abundance: NA; v_gene: TRBV6-1; d_gene: TRBD1; j_gene: TRBJ1-1; CDR3aa: CASSEVWDREAFF; CDR3nt: TGTGCCAGCAGTGAAGTATGGGACAGGGAAGCTTTCTTT
abundance: NA; v_gene: TRBV14; d_gene: NA; j_gene: TRBJ2-3; CDR3aa: CASSQDPLTDTQYF; CDR3nt: TGTGCCAGCAGCCAAGACCCCCTGACAGATACGCAGTATTTT
abundance: NA; v_gene: TRBV5-1; d_gene: NA; j_gene: TRBJ1-6; CDR3aa: CASSPIGVESSYNSPLHF; CDR3nt: TGCGCCAGCAGTCCCATCGGGGTTGAAAGCTCCTATAATTCACCCCTCCACTTT
abundance: NA; v_gene: TRBV9; d_gene: NA; j_gene: TRBJ2-5; CDR3aa: CASSVGSGSETQYF; CDR3nt: TGTGCCAGCAGCGTAGGGTCAGGGTCGGAGACCCAGTACTTC
abundance: NA; v_gene: TRBV18; d_gene: NA; j_gene: TRBJ2-5; CDR3aa: CASSPPYHRVEETQYF; CDR3nt: TGTGCCAGCTCACCACCCTATCACAGGGTAGAAGAGACCCAGTACTTC
abundance: NA; v_gene: TRBV4-1; d_gene: NA; j_gene: TRBJ1-1; CDR3aa: CASSPRHNRNTEAFF; CDR3nt: TGCGCCAGCAGCCCCAGACACAATCGGAACACTGAAGCTTTCTTT
abundance: NA; v_gene: TRBV23-1; d_gene: TRBD1; j_gene: TRBJ2-5; CDR3aa: CADRHGGQGVRAETQYF; CDR3nt: TGCGCCGACCGGCACGGCGGACAGGGCGTGCGTGCGGAGACCCAGTACTTC
abundance: NA; v_gene: TRBV5-1; d_gene: NA; j_gene: TRBJ2-3; CDR3aa: CASSFSGADTQYF; CDR3nt: TGCGCCAGCAGCTTTTCGGGGGCAGATACGCAGTATTTT
abundance: NA; v_gene: TRBV7-9; d_gene: TRBD2; j_gene: TRBJ2-3; CDR3aa: CASSLGLADDTQYF; CDR3nt: TGTGCCAGCAGCTTAGGACTAGCGGACGATACGCAGTATTTT
abundance: NA; v_gene: TRBV28; d_gene: NA; j_gene: TRBJ2-1; CDR3aa: CASSLFAGAEQFF; CDR3nt: TGTGCCAGCAGTTTATTCGCGGGGGCCGAGCAGTTCTTC
abundance: NA; v_gene: TRBV2; d_gene: NA; j_gene: TRBJ1-1; CDR3aa: CASSEAGQGMSTEAFF; CDR3nt: TGTGCCAGCAGTGAGGCGGGGCAGGGTATGAGCACTGAAGCTTTCTTT
abundance: NA; v_gene: TRBV27; d_gene: NA; j_gene: TRBJ1-2; CDR3aa: CASSYSVYYGYTF; CDR3nt: TGTGCCAGCAGTTACAGTGTATACTATGGCTACACCTTC
abundance: NA; v_gene: TRBV28; d_gene: NA; j_gene: TRBJ1-4; CDR3aa: CASSSNIIGSLNEKLFF; CDR3nt: TGTGCCAGCAGTTCAAATATTATCGGGTCTCTTAATGAAAAACTGTTTTTT
abundance: NA; v_gene: TRBV4-1; d_gene: NA; j_gene: TRBJ2-1; CDR3aa: CASSHNSDSTKRNEQFF; CDR3nt: TGCGCCAGCAGCCACAATTCGGACAGCACTAAGAGAAATGAGCAGTTCTTC
abundance: NA; v_gene: TRBV6-6; d_gene: NA; j_gene: TRBJ1-5; CDR3aa: CASSGGDRSNQPQHF; CDR3nt: TGTGCCAGCTCCGGGGGGGACCGAAGCAATCAGCCCCAGCATTTT
abundance: NA; v_gene: TRBV5-4; d_gene: TRBD2; j_gene: TRBJ2-1; CDR3aa: CASSPDWRGGVSYNEQFF; CDR3nt: TGTGCCAGCAGCCCAGACTGGCGGGGGGGAGTCTCCTACAATGAGCAGTTCTTC
abundance: NA; v_gene: TRBV5-1; d_gene: NA; j_gene: TRBJ2-7; CDR3aa: CASSPRPAPGDEQYF; CDR3nt: TGCGCCAGCAGCCCCCGGCCTGCCCCGGGGGACGAGCAGTACTTC
abundance: NA; v_gene: TRBV4-1; d_gene: TRBD2; j_gene: TRBJ2-2; CDR3aa: CASSQGPGSGGWNTGELFF; CDR3nt: TGCGCCAGCAGCCAAGGACCTGGGTCGGGGGGATGGAACACCGGGGAGCTGTTTTTT
abundance: NA; v_gene: TRBV24-1; d_gene: TRBD2; j_gene: TRBJ2-2; CDR3aa: CATSQPSGVPNTGELFF; CDR3nt: TGTGCCACCAGTCAACCTAGCGGGGTCCCAAACACCGGGGAGCTGTTTTTT
abundance: NA; v_gene: TRBV10-3; d_gene: TRBD1; j_gene: TRBJ2-1; CDR3aa: CAASSPQGAMDEQFF; CDR3nt: TGTGCCGCCTCCTCGCCGCAGGGGGCTATGGATGAGCAGTTCTTC
abundance: NA; v_gene: TRBV7-9; d_gene: NA; j_gene: TRBJ1-2; CDR3aa: CASSLDGLYGYTF; CDR3nt: TGTGCCAGCAGCTTAGACGGACTCTATGGCTACACCTTC
abundance: NA; v_gene: TRBV11-2; d_gene: NA; j_gene: TRBJ2-5; CDR3aa: CASSLVLAEETQYF; CDR3nt: TGTGCCAGCAGCTTAGTTCTTGCGGAAGAGACCCAGTACTTC
abundance: NA; v_gene: TRBV11-2; d_gene: TRBD1; j_gene: TRBJ2-1; CDR3aa: CASSIGTGGGLWEQFF; CDR3nt: TGTGCCAGCAGCATCGGGACAGGGGGCGGGCTTTGGGAGCAGTTCTTC
abundance: NA; v_gene: TRBV5-1; d_gene: TRBD1; j_gene: TRBJ1-3; CDR3aa: CASSLSGTGPFDSGNTIYF; CDR3nt: TGCGCCAGCAGCTTATCCGGGACAGGGCCTTTCGACTCTGGAAACACCATATATTTT
abundance: NA; v_gene: TRBV18; d_gene: NA; j_gene: TRBJ2-5; CDR3aa: CASSPDQGREETQYF; CDR3nt: TGTGCCAGCTCACCCGATCAGGGTCGGGAGGAGACCCAGTACTTC
abundance: once; v_gene: TRBV13; d_gene: TRBD1; j_gene: TRBJ2-2; CDR3aa: CASINKGQGITGELFF; CDR3nt: TGTGCCAGCATCAATAAGGGACAGGGGATCACCGGGGAGCTGTTTTTT
abundance: NA; v_gene: TRBV24-1; d_gene: NA; j_gene: TRBJ2-5; CDR3aa: CATSDFRDNQETQYF; CDR3nt: TGTGCCACCAGTGATTTCCGGGACAACCAAGAGACCCAGTACTTC
abundance: once; v_gene: TRBV30; d_gene: NA; j_gene: TRBJ2-2; CDR3aa: CAWSPFGELFF; CDR3nt: TGTGCCTGGAGTCCTTTCGGGGAGCTGTTTTTT
abundance: NA; v_gene: TRBV5-1; d_gene: NA; j_gene: TRBJ2-7; CDR3aa: CASSLEAGSDEQYF; CDR3nt: TGCGCCAGCAGCTTGGAGGCAGGGTCGGACGAGCAGTACTTC
abundance: few; v_gene: TRBV21-1; d_gene: NA; j_gene: TRBJ1-1; CDR3aa: CASTIHPNTEAFF; CDR3nt: TGTGCCAGCACTATCCATCCGAACACTGAAGCTTTCTTT
abundance: NA; v_gene: TRBV30; d_gene: NA; j_gene: TRBJ1-5; CDR3aa: CAWSGESNQPQHF; CDR3nt: TGTGCCTGGAGTGGAGAAAGCAATCAGCCCCAGCATTTT
abundance: NA; v_gene: TRBV2; d_gene: NA; j_gene: TRBJ2-5; CDR3aa: CASSEVVSQETQYF; CDR3nt: TGTGCCAGCAGTGAAGTGGTGTCCCAGGAGACCCAGTACTTC